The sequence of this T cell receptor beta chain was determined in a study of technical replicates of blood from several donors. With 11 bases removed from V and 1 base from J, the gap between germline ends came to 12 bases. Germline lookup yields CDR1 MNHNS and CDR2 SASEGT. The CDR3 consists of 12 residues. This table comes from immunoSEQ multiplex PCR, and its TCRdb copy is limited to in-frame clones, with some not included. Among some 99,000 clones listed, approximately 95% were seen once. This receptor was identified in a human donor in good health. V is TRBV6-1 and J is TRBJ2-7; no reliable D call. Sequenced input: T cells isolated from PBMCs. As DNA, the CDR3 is TGTGCCGTGCGACTGGTGTCCTACGAGCAGTACTTC. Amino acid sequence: CAVRLVSYEQYF.